Following are 8 T cell receptor beta chains from one sample sequenced in a study of blood T cell repertoires in COVID-19. Generated by immunoSEQ multiplex PCR, the TCRdb table keeps only in-frame clones and is missing some. This table has more than 100,000 clones, about 78% appearing once. Input material: peripheral blood. Every receptor here comes from a man aged 65 to 85 with acute or convalescent COVID-19.

The genes are TRBV7-2 and TRBJ1-2, with D tentatively TRBD1 (6 bases). CDR1 and CDR2 from the germline V gene are SGHTA and FQGNSA. Deletions cut 4 bases from V and 8 bases from J, with 14 bases between. CDR3 size: 13 residues. The DNA of the CDR3 is TGTGCCAGCAGCTCCCGCGGGGGCTGGGGCTACACCTTC. This encodes CASSSRGGWGYTF.

The chain uses TRBV7-6 and TRBJ2-7; no clear D gene. V lost 5 bases and J 4 bases, leaving 6 bases between the germline ends. CDR1 is SGHVS and CDR2 is FNYEAQ in the germline V gene. The CDR3 runs 11 residues. CDR3 coding DNA: TGTGCCAGCAGCCCTAATTACGAGCAGTACTTC. Encoded protein: CASSPNYEQYF.

This sequence joins TRBV29-1 and TRBJ1-4, with D maybe TRBD1 (6 bases). Trimming took 6 bases from V and 0 from J, leaving 11 bases between them. The CDR3 sequence is 14 residues long. The germline CDR1 and CDR2 sequences are SQVTM and ANQGSEA. In DNA form, the CDR3 reads TGCAGCGTCGCAGACAGGACAACTAATGAAAAACTGTTTTTT. Amino acids: CSVADRTTNEKLFF.

The CDR3 spells CASSTTGGTEAFF. The DNA of the CDR3 is TGTGCCAGTAGTACGACAGGAGGTACTGAAGCTTTCTTT. This chain joins TRBV19 and TRBJ1-1, with D maybe TRBD1 (6 bases). Germline V CDR1 and CDR2: LNHDA, SQIVND (reference sequence). V was cut by 4 bases and J by 5 bases, with 11 bases left in between. The CDR3 consists of 13 residues.

The V gene is TRBV19, the J gene TRBJ2-7, with D maybe TRBD2 (7 bases). Trimming removed 3 bases at V and 2 bases at J, with 17 bases between. The CDR3 runs to 16 residues. The germline V gene encodes CDR1 LNHDA and CDR2 SQIVND (reference sequence). As DNA, the CDR3 is TGTGCCAGTAGTATCTCACGGGGGGCAGTTACCTACGAGCAGTACTTC. It codes for CASSISRGAVTYEQYF.

The chain combines TRBV7-9 with TRBJ1-4, with D perhaps TRBD1 (6 bases). V lost 2 bases and J lost 8, with 15 bases in between. Germline V gene sequence: CDR1 SEHNR, CDR2 FQNEAQ (reference sequence). The CDR3 covers 15 residues. In DNA, the CDR3 is TGTGCCAGCAGCTTATTTGTGGCAGGGGAAGAAAAACTGTTTTTT. Encoded protein: CASSLFVAGEEKLFF.

This chain links TRBV5-1 with TRBJ1-4, with D maybe TRBD1 (5 bases). V shed 2 bases and J shed 8 bases, with 10 bases lying between them. Germline CDR1 is SGHRS and CDR2 is YFSETQ. CDR3 length equals 13 residues. The CDR3 protein is CASSFTGGEKLFF. As DNA, the CDR3 is TGCGCCAGCAGCTTTACAGGTGGCGAAAAACTGTTTTTT.

Here the CDR3 reads CASSSGQGNSYGYTF. In DNA form, the CDR3 reads TGCGCCAGCAGCTCGGGTCAGGGGAACAGCTATGGCTACACCTTC. The V call is TRBV5-1, the J call TRBJ1-2, with TRBD1 as a possible D gene (6 bases). The CDR3 sequence is 15 residues long. Germline lookup yields CDR1 SGHRS and CDR2 YFSETQ. The V end was cut by 3 bases, the J end by 4 bases, with 16 bases between.